This T cell receptor (beta chain) appears in the sequencing data of a study of response to subunit inactivated influenza vaccine. TCRdb reprocessed the RT-PCR reads via MiXCR and lists one record per CDR3 protein. The sample holds about 540,000 distinct CDR3 sequences; around 21% are singletons and the top ten take around 2.8%. With V trimmed by 6 bases and J by 0 bases, 8 bases remained unmatched. Germline CDR1 MNHNS, CDR2 SASEGT. The CDR3 has 16 amino acids. Only a few counts were recorded for this clonotype. The sample was also reused in another study, on T cells expressing NK-cell markers. From that study: With UMIs, 5'RACE template switching was used to make TCR beta cDNA. Similarly, these clonotypes led the CD3+CD56-NKG2C+ fraction as well in several donors.

Sample: CD4+ T cells sorted from PBMCs, taken 11 to 12 days after vaccination. V and J are TRBV6-1 and TRBJ2-3; TRBD2 agrees at 8 bases. The sequence derives from a man aged 50-60 years who received an inactivated influenza vaccine. Written as DNA, the CDR3 is TGTGCCAGCAGACGAATAGCGGGAACTAGCACAGATACGCAGTATTTT. Translation gives CASRRIAGTSTDTQYF.